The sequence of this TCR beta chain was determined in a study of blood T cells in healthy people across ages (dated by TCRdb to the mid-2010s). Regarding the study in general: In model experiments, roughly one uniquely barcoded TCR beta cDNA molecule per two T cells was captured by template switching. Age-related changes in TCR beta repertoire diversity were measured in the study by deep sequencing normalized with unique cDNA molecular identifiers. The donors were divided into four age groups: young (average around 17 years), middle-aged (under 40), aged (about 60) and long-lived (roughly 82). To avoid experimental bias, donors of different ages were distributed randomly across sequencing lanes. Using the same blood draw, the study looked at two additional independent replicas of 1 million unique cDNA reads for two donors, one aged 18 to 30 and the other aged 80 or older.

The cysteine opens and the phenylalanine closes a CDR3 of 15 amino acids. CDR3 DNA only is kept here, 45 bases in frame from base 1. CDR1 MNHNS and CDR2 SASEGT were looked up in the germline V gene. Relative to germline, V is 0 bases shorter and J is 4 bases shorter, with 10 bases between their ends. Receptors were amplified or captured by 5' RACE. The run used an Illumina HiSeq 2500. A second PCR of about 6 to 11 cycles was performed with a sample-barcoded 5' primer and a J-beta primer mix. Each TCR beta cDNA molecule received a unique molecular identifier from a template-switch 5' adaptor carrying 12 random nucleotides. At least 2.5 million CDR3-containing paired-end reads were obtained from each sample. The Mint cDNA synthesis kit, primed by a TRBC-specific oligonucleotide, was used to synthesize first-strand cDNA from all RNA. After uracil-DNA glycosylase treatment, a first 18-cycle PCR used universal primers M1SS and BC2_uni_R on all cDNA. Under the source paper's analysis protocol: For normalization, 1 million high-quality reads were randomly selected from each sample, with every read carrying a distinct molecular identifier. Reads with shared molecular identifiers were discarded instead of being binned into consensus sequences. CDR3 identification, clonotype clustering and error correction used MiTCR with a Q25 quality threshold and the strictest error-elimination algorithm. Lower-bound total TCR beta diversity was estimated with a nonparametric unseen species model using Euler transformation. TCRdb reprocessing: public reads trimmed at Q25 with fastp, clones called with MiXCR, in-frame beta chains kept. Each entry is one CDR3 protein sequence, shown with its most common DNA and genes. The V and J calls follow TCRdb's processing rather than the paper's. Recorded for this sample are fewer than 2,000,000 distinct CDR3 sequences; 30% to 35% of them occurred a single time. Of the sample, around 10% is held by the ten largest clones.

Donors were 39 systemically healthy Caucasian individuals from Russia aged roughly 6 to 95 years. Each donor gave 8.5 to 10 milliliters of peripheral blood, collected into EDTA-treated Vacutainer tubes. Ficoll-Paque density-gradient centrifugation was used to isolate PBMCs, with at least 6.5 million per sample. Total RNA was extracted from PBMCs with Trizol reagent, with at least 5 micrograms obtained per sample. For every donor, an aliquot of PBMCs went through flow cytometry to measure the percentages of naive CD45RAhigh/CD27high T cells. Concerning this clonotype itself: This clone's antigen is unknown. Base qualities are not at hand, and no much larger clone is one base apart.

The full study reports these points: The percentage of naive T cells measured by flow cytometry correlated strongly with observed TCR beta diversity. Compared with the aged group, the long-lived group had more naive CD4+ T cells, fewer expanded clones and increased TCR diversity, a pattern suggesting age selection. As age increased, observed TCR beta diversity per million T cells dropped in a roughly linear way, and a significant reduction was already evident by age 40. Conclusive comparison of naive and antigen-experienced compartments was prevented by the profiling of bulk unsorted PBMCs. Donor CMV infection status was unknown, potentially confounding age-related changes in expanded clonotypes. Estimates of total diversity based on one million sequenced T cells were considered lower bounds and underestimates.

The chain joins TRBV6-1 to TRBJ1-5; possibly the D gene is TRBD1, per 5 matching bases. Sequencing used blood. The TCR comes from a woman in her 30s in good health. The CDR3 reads CASSEAQGGNQPQHF. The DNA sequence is TGTGCCAGCAGTGAAGCGCAGGGTGGAAATCAGCCCCAGCATTTT.